Below are 2 T cell receptor beta chains sequenced from a single sample in a study of patients and donors after allogeneic stem cell transplantation (dated by TCRdb to 2018 to 2021). Libraries were made using RT-PCR. Sequencing was carried out with a NextSeq 550. TCRdb itself trimmed the public reads at Q25 with fastp, ran MiXCR and retained productive beta chains. Entries that share a CDR3 protein sequence are merged under the most common genes and DNA. This sample comprises about 4,200 distinct CDR3 sequences, approximately 15% of them detected only once. Together, the top ten hold over 60% of the sample. Sequenced input: blood, either unsorted or a sorted T cell fraction (not recorded which). These receptors came from a human donor who was either an allogeneic HSCT recipient or a stem cell or donor lymphocyte infusion donor (not recorded which). It is not recorded whose cells these are; they may come from a transplant donor.

V gene TRBV18 combines with J gene TRBJ2-2; maybe TRBD2 (5 bases). Germline V CDR1 and CDR2: KGHSH, LQKENI. The CDR3 length is 13 residues. The V end was cut by 2 bases, the J end by 5 bases, with 6 bases between. The CDR3 DNA reads TGTGCCAGCTCACCAGGAGGAACCGGGGAGCTGTTTTTT. Translating gives CASSPGGTGELFF.

The sample holds many counts of this clonotype. This chain links TRBV11-2 with TRBJ1-3; 9 bases fit TRBD1. Per the germline V gene, CDR1 is SGHAT and CDR2 is FQNNGV. The V gene end was trimmed by 6 bases and the J gene end by 2 bases; junction bases not matched to a gene: 8. The CDR3 extends over 16 amino acids. The CDR3 bases are TGTGCCAGCAGGTTCTCGACAGGGGGAACTGGAAACACCATATATTTT. It codes for CASRFSTGGTGNTIYF.